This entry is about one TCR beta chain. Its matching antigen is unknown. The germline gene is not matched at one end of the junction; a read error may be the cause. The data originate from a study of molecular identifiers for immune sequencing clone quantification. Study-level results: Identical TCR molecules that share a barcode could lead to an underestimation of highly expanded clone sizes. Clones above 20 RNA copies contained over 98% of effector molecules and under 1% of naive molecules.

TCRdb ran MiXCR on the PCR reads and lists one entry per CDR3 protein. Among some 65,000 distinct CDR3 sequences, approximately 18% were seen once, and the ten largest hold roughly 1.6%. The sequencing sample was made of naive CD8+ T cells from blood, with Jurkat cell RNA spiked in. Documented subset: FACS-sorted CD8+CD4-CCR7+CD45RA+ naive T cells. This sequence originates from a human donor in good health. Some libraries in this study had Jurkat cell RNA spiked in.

The CDR3 spells CASSPTNRGVNAEAFF. DNA for the CDR3: TGTGCCAGCAGTCCGACCAACAGGGGGGTGAACGCTGAAGCTTTCTTC. The V call is TRBV6-6, the J call TRBJ1-1, with TRBD1 matching over 8 bases. The length of the CDR3 is 16 residues. Germline assignment: CDR1 MNHNY and CDR2 SVGAGI (reference sequence).